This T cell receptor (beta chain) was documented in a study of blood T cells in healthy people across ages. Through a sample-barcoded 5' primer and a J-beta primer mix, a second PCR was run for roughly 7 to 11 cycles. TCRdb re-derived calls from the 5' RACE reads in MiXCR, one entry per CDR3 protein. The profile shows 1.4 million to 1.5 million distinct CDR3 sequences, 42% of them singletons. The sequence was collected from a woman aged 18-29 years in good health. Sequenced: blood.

DNA for the CDR3: TGTGCCACCAGCAGCGGGGAGTGGGACAGGGAGAAAGCCGGGGAGCTGTTTTTT. Its protein is CATSSGEWDREKAGELFF. The chain couples TRBV15 to TRBJ2-2, with 9 bases aligning to TRBD1. The CDR3 runs 18 residues. The junction had 14 bases not matched to a gene; V was cut back by 3 bases and J by 6 bases. Germline V lookup: CDR1 LNHNV, CDR2 YYDKDF (reference sequence).